The 3 T cell receptor beta chains presented below share a single source sample, sequenced in a study of sequential checkpoint blockade in melanoma. The treatment was: randomized to nivolumab then ipilimumab (arm A) or the reverse (arm B). Some clones are missing from TCRdb's copy, which holds only in-frame ones; the method was immunoSEQ multiplex PCR. The sample holds about 16,000 clones, 85% to 95% seen once. The specimen comprised CD8+ T cells sorted from blood (inferred from file names), sampled from a patient given nivolumab and ipilimumab in sequence. All receptors come from a human donor with melanoma.

This clone was detected only once. The chain links TRBV11-2 to TRBJ2-1; D ambiguous. Germline loops: CDR1 SGHAT, CDR2 FQNNGV. The V end was cut by 0 bases, the J end by 8 bases, with 11 bases between. The CDR3 length is 14 residues. CDR3 loop: CASSLDDGRDEQFF. For the CDR3, the DNA is TGTGCCAGCAGCTTAGATGACGGTCGGGATGAGCAGTTCTTC.

The gene calls are TRBV7-3 and TRBJ1-6, with D tentatively TRBD1 (5 bases). CDR3 length: 14 amino acids. Germline lookup yields CDR1 SGHTA and CDR2 FQGTGA. Trimming cost V 0 bases and J 7 bases, with 7 bases left between them. CDR3 in DNA: TGTGCCAGCAGCTTAACGGGGCCAAATTCACCCCTCCACTTT. The encoded protein is CASSLTGPNSPLHF.

The chain recombines TRBV6-4 with TRBJ1-5, with D hard to call. The CDR3 extends over 13 amino acids. Trimming left V 10 bases short and J 5 bases short, with 15 bases between. Germline V gives CDR1 MRHNA, CDR2 SNTAGT. CDR3 nucleotides: TGTGCCACCCCTGTCGGACTTGATCAGCCCCAGCATTTT. It translates to CATPVGLDQPQHF.